One sample yielded the 20 T cell receptor beta chains listed below, sequenced in a study of shared clonotypes between healthy human individuals. CD45RO-negative cells were positively selected for CCR7, leaving out terminally differentiated effector memory CD45RA+ cells. The table came from immunoSEQ multiplex PCR; TCRdb's copy has only in-frame clones and leaves some out. The sample includes hundreds of thousands of clones, 85% to 95% of them seen just once. Sequenced: naive CD8+ T cells sorted from blood. The receptors here all came from a woman in her twenties or thirties in good health.

With respect to this clone: Different DNA sequences within this sample yield the same CDR3. The chain couples TRBV4-1 to TRBJ2-3, with TRBD2 matching over 12 bases. The V segment lost 3 bases and the J segment 3 bases; nucleotides outside the gene matches: 1. This CDR3 has 15 residues. The V gene's germline CDR1 is MGHRA and CDR2 YSYEKL. CDR3: CASSHLAGGTDTQYF. In DNA form, the CDR3 reads TGCGCCAGCAGCCACCTAGCGGGAGGGACAGATACGCAGTATTTT.

The chain combines TRBV13 with TRBJ2-1; D possibly corresponds to TRBD2 (5 bases). In germline, CDR1 is PRHDT, CDR2 FYEKMQ (reference sequence). The CDR3 loop spans 14 amino acids. Between the trimmed V and J ends, which lost 5 bases and 4 bases, there was a span of 12 bases. The CDR3 nucleotides read TGTGCCAGCAGCCCTAGGACTCGGTACAATGAGCAGTTCTTC. Amino acids: CASSPRTRYNEQFF.

The genes are TRBV7-2 and TRBJ1-5; no definite D call. The V gene lost 1 base and the J gene lost 6 bases, with 10 bases spanning the gap. Germline V gene data show CDR1 as SGHTA and CDR2 as FQGNSA. The CDR3 extends over 14 amino acids. CDR3 sequence (DNA): TGTGCCAGCAGCTTAGGAGGGCTTCCTCAGCCCCAGCATTTT. It yields the protein CASSLGGLPQPQHF.

The rearrangement links TRBV27 to TRBJ2-7; the D gene could be TRBD1 or TRBD2 (5 bases each). CDR3 size: 15 residues. V was cut by 4 bases and J by 3 bases, with 16 bases left in between. CDR1 is MNHEY, CDR2 SMNVEV, per germline (reference sequence). The CDR3 coding sequence is TGTGCCAGCAGTTCCAAGGGACCCCCAGGCTACGAGCAGTACTTC. This encodes CASSSKGPPGYEQYF.

The chain couples TRBV19 to TRBJ1-6; 7 bases line up with TRBD1. CDR3 length equals 16 residues. The germline V gene has CDR1 LNHDA and CDR2 SQIVND (reference sequence). V was pared by 8 bases and J by 5 bases, with 12 bases of the junction left unmatched. The CDR3 coding sequence is TGTGCCAGTGGAAGAAGGAGGACAGGCGATAATTCACCCCTCCACTTT. Translating it yields CASGRRRTGDNSPLHF.

This clone was seen a handful of times. V usage is TRBV4-1 and J usage is TRBJ2-1; TRBD2 agrees at 8 bases. V shed 0 bases, J shed 0 bases, and the junction held 4 bases outside the gene matches. The CDR3 is 17 amino acids. CDR1 is MGHRA, CDR2 YSYEKL, per germline. CDR3 amino acids: CASSQEGSGSSYNEQFF. CDR3 coding DNA: TGCGCCAGCAGCCAAGAAGGGAGCGGGAGCTCCTACAATGAGCAGTTCTTC.

CDR3 residues: CASRPGTGHEQYF. CDR3 in DNA: TGTGCCAGCAGGCCAGGGACAGGGCACGAGCAGTACTTC. The rearrangement uses TRBV27 and TRBJ2-5, with 9 bases fitting TRBD1. The closer fit of TRBJ2-7 to the DNA end suggests the J call may be wrong. The CDR3 extends over 13 amino acids. CDR1 and CDR2 (germline): MNHEY, SMNVEV (reference sequence).

This sequence joins TRBV5-6 and TRBJ2-5; possible D gene TRBD2, 5 bases. Germline lookup yields CDR1 SGHDT and CDR2 YYEEEE. The V end was cut by 3 bases, the J end by 5 bases, with 14 bases between. This CDR3 is 14 amino acids long. CDR3 sequence reads: CASSSREGWETQYF. In DNA form, the CDR3 reads TGTGCCAGCAGCTCCCGCGAGGGCTGGGAGACCCAGTACTTC.

The chain is built from TRBV11-2 and TRBJ1-2; D is undetermined. V was trimmed by 1 base and J by 4 bases, leaving 7 bases between them. The CDR3 runs 13 residues. CDR1 and CDR2 (germline): SGHAT, FQNNGV. CDR3 nucleotide sequence: TGTGCCAGCAGCTTAGGACGGGTCTATGGCTACACCTTC. Protein product: CASSLGRVYGYTF.

This clone was picked up one time. V is TRBV4-2 and J is TRBJ2-1, with a possible D match to TRBD1 (6 bases). The CDR3 has 21 amino acids. The germline V and J ends were trimmed by 4 bases and 1 base, with 29 bases remaining between them. Germline V gene data show CDR1 as LGHNA and CDR2 as YNFKEQ. This CDR3 is CASSPPLRDVPGTKSYNEQFF. The DNA for the CDR3 is TGTGCCAGCAGCCCGCCCCTACGCGATGTGCCCGGGACAAAGTCCTACAATGAGCAGTTCTTC.

This clone has a single count. CDR3 residues: CASSLGPAGTTYEQYF. CDR3 bases: TGTGCCAGCAGCTTAGGTCCAGCGGGAACAACCTACGAGCAGTACTTC. The rearrangement uses TRBV13 and TRBJ2-7; 7 bases fit TRBD2. Germline V CDR1 and CDR2: PRHDT, FYEKMQ (reference sequence). J gave up 2 bases and V 0 bases, and 7 bases lay outside the gene matches. CDR3 size: 16 residues.

V gene TRBV11-3 combines with J gene TRBJ2-5; D is unclear. The CDR3 has 9 amino acids. CDR1 is SGHNT, CDR2 YENEEA, per germline. With 7 bases removed from V and 9 bases from J, the gap between germline ends came to 6 bases. CDR3 DNA sequence: TGTGCCAGCACATCCGCCCAGTACTTC. Translated: CASTSAQYF.

The J gene is TRBJ2-5, the V gene TRBV11-2, with 12 nucleotides matching TRBD2. Trimming at V came to 1 base and at J to 2 bases, leaving 8 bases not matched to a gene. The germline CDR1 and CDR2 sequences are SGHAT and FQNNGV. CDR3 size: 18 residues. CDR3 sequence reads: CASSLVGTSGPPQETQYF. The DNA for the CDR3 is TGTGCCAGCAGCTTAGTGGGGACTAGCGGGCCACCTCAAGAGACCCAGTACTTC.

The chain carries TRBV27 and TRBJ1-5; 11 nucleotides match TRBD1. The germline gives CDR1 MNHEY, CDR2 SMNVEV (reference sequence). This CDR3 has 16 amino acids. V was pared by 5 bases and J by 7 bases, with 10 bases of the junction left unmatched. The chain's CDR3 is CASSLLGQGAGQPQHF. The CDR3 DNA reads as TGTGCCAGCAGTCTACTCGGACAGGGGGCAGGACAGCCCCAGCATTTT.

The genes are TRBV28 and TRBJ2-5; 11 positions match TRBD2. CDR1 and CDR2 (germline): MDHEN, SYDVKM. The CDR3 contains 17 residues. V dropped 1 base and J dropped 1; count of bases not matched to a gene: 5. The CDR3 protein is CASSLLLAGGFQETQYF. The CDR3 DNA is TGTGCCAGCAGTTTATTGCTAGCGGGAGGATTCCAAGAGACCCAGTACTTC.

The rearrangement joins TRBV4-1 to TRBJ2-6; D ambiguous. With 1 base removed from V and 0 bases from J, the gap between germline ends came to 7 bases. Germline CDR1 reads MGHRA; CDR2 reads YSYEKL. CDR3 length: 16 residues. The CDR3 loop reads CASSQGRHSGANVLTF. CDR3 coding DNA: TGCGCCAGCAGCCAAGGACGCCACTCTGGGGCCAACGTCCTGACTTTC.

The V call is TRBV10-2, the J call TRBJ2-6; a possible D gene is TRBD1 (5 bases). This CDR3 has 18 residues. Trimming pared 0 bases from V and 2 bases from J, leaving 14 bases between. Germline CDR1 is WSHSY and CDR2 is SAAADI. This CDR3 is CASSESGQGLAGANVLTF. The CDR3 region has the DNA TGCGCCAGCAGTGAGTCGGGGCAGGGTCTAGCTGGGGCCAACGTCCTGACTTTC.

This chain joins TRBV6-1 and TRBJ2-7; 10 bases align to TRBD1. This CDR3 is 14 amino acids long. Germline V gene sequence: CDR1 MNHNS, CDR2 SASEGT. V lost 5 bases and J lost 3; bases outside the gene matches: 4. The CDR3 is CASSTGDRGYEQYF. In DNA form, the CDR3 reads TGTGCCAGCAGTACCGGGGACAGGGGCTACGAGCAGTACTTC.

The CDR3 reads CASSFTGTGREQYF. The DNA of the CDR3 is TGTGCCAGCAGTTTCACCGGGACAGGGAGGGAGCAGTACTTC. The chain uses TRBV28 and TRBJ2-7, with TRBD1 identical over 9 bases. The germline V gene encodes CDR1 MDHEN and CDR2 SYDVKM. The junction had 7 bases not matched to a gene; V was cut back by 3 bases and J by 7 bases. This CDR3 has 14 amino acids.

The gene calls are TRBV2 and TRBJ2-2, with 9 bases matching TRBD2. From germline, CDR1 is SNHLY and CDR2 FYNNEI. V gave up 8 bases and J gave up 2 bases; unmatched junction bases: 6. The CDR3 sequence is 15 residues long. The CDR3 sequence is CASWPSGTNTGELFF. As DNA, the CDR3 is TGTGCCAGCTGGCCTAGCGGGACTAACACCGGGGAGCTGTTTTTT.